Shown below are 18 T cell receptor beta chains from a single sample sequenced in a study of Ad26.COV2.S vaccination and SARS-CoV-2 variants. Assay: immunoSEQ multiplex PCR; the TCRdb copy retains only in-frame clones and omits some. The sample contains roughly 380,000 clones, 85% to 90% of which appear only once. The treatment here: 15 to 20 received Ad26.COV2.S at low or high dose, single or two shots; about 5 received placebo; per-sample allocation not given. Samples were taken on day 63 after the first vaccine or placebo injection. This sample comprised peripheral blood, obtained in a trial of Ad26.COV2.S vaccine versus placebo. These receptors originate from a person between 18 and 59 years old who received the Ad26.COV2.S COVID-19 vaccine or a placebo.

The J gene is TRBJ1-2, the V gene TRBV7-6; the D gene is possibly TRBD1 (5 bases). There are 13 residues in the CDR3. V was shortened by 1 base and J by 4 bases, with 7 bases between the two germline ends. Germline V CDR1 and CDR2: SGHVS, FNYEAQ. In DNA form, the CDR3 reads TGTGCCAGCAGCTTAGGGGGGTCCTATGGCTACACCTTC. Translated: CASSLGGSYGYTF.

The chain is built from TRBV5-1 and TRBJ2-6; D gene unclear. The CDR3 covers 18 residues. CDR1 is SGHRS, CDR2 YFSETQ, per germline. Trimming shortened V by 3 bases and J by 0 bases, and 16 bases separated the two germline ends. CDR3 residues: CASSSDGPTVSGANVLTF. In nucleotides, the CDR3 is TGCGCCAGCAGCTCCGATGGGCCAACGGTCTCTGGGGCCAACGTCCTGACTTTC.

The chain combines TRBV5-1 with TRBJ1-2; 9 bases align to TRBD1. V gave up 6 bases and J gave up 4 bases; unmatched junction bases: 7. The CDR3 has 14 residues. Germline V gene data show CDR1 as SGHRS and CDR2 as YFSETQ. The CDR3, as DNA: TGCGCCAGCAAGTGGACAGGGGATGGCTATGGCTACACCTTC. This encodes CASKWTGDGYGYTF.

This clone was recorded a few times. The CDR3 region is CASSFQGSENEKLFF. For the CDR3, the DNA is TGCGCCAGCAGCTTTCAGGGCTCCGAAAATGAAAAACTGTTTTTT. The chain uses TRBV5-1 and TRBJ1-4; maybe TRBD1 (5 bases). V was trimmed by 2 bases and J by 5 bases, leaving 13 bases between them. In germline, CDR1 is SGHRS, CDR2 YFSETQ. This CDR3 is built from 15 residues.

The V and J genes are TRBV3-1 (or the pseudogene TRBV3-2) and TRBJ2-4, with D unresolved. The CDR3 length is 14 residues. CDR1 LGHDT and CDR2 YNNKEL come from the germline V gene (reference sequence). V was clipped by 1 base and J by 7 bases, with 11 bases between them. The CDR3 nucleotides are TGTGCCAGCAGCCAAGTTCCTCCTGGGAACATTCAGTACTTC. It codes for CASSQVPPGNIQYF.

The chain has TRBV7-9 and TRBJ2-3; D might be TRBD2 (6 bases). The germline V and J ends were trimmed by 3 bases and 6 bases, with 16 bases remaining between them. The germline V gene has CDR1 SEHNR and CDR2 FQNEAQ (reference sequence). The length of the CDR3 is 15 residues. The CDR3 bases are TGTGCCAGCAGCTTGGGGACTCTCTCAGCCGATACGCAGTATTTT. Translation gives CASSLGTLSADTQYF. The full variable domain, in which reference TRBV7-9 and TRBJ2-3 provide the parts outside the CDR3, is DTGVSQNPRHKITKRGQNVTFRCDPISEHNRLYWYRQTLGQGPEFLTYFQNEAQLEKSRLLSDRFSAERPKGSFSTLEIQRTEQGDSAMYLCASSLGTLSADTQYFGPGTRLTVL.

V is TRBV28 and J is TRBJ2-2, with 11 bases lining up with TRBD2. Looked up from germline, CDR1 is MDHEN and CDR2 is SYDVKM. Trimming took 5 bases from V and 10 from J; bases not matched to a gene: 12. CDR3 size: 16 residues. CDR3 in amino acids: CASSPRLAGTASELFF. DNA for the CDR3: TGTGCCAGCAGTCCCCGACTAGCGGGGACAGCGTCGGAGCTGTTTTTT.

The genes are TRBV7-3 and TRBJ2-3; no clear D. The CDR3 is made up of 15 amino acids. Trimming stripped 2 bases from V and 0 bases from J, with 9 bases between. CDR1 and CDR2 (germline): SGHTA, FQGTGA. Here the CDR3 reads CASSLGSLSTDTQYF. The CDR3 bases are TGTGCCAGCAGCTTAGGCAGCCTTAGCACAGATACGCAGTATTTT.

This chain connects TRBV2 to TRBJ1-1; D not certain. Germline values: CDR1 SNHLY, CDR2 FYNNEI. The CDR3 contains 13 residues. The V end lost 6 bases, the J end lost 1 base, and 9 bases lay between the germline ends. The CDR3 is CASSWRENTEAFF. The CDR3 coding sequence is TGTGCCAGCAGCTGGCGGGAGAACACTGAAGCTTTCTTT.

The chain carries TRBV5-1 and TRBJ2-1, with D maybe TRBD1 (6 bases). Trimming removed 2 bases at V and 0 bases at J, with 12 bases between. Germline V gives CDR1 SGHRS, CDR2 YFSETQ. The CDR3 extends over 16 amino acids. DNA of the CDR3: TGCGCCAGCAGCTTACAAGGGGGTTACTCCTACAATGAGCAGTTCTTC. Translation gives CASSLQGGYSYNEQFF.

In this sample, this clone turned up a few times. The chain combines TRBV6-5 with TRBJ1-6; D is undetermined. Germline CDR1 and CDR2: MNHEY and SVGAGI. Trimming left V 4 bases short and J 10 bases short, with 11 bases between. The CDR3 loop spans 13 amino acids. The CDR3 region has the DNA TGTGCCAGCAGTTCCAACATGGCATCACCCCTCCACTTT. It specifies CASSSNMASPLHF.

This clone was counted once. The rearrangement joins TRBV19 to TRBJ2-1, with 7 bases identical to TRBD1. CDR3 length equals 13 residues. After removal of 5 bases from V and 10 bases from J, the junction contained 8 bases not matched to a gene. Germline loops: CDR1 LNHDA, CDR2 SQIVND (reference sequence). DNA of the CDR3: TGTGCCAGTAGTGTCGGACAGGATATAGAGCAGTTCTTC. Its translation is CASSVGQDIEQFF.

The V call is TRBV7-2, the J call TRBJ2-3; D may be TRBD1 (6 bases). The germline V gene encodes CDR1 SGHTA and CDR2 FQGNSA. The CDR3 totals 16 residues. V was trimmed by 5 bases and J by 0 bases, leaving 15 bases between them. Here the CDR3 DNA reads TGTGCCAGCAGCCCGCTCCGGACAGTCAGCACAGATACGCAGTATTTT. Protein: CASSPLRTVSTDTQYF.

J is TRBJ2-7 and V is TRBV7-2; 9 positions agree with TRBD1. The CDR3 is 15 amino acids. J was trimmed by 2 bases and V by 5 bases; bases with no gene match: 7. The germline gives CDR1 SGHTA, CDR2 FQGNSA. The CDR3 nucleotides read TGTGCCAGCAGCGCGGACAGGGGTCAACCCTACGAGCAGTACTTC. It yields the protein CASSADRGQPYEQYF.

This clone was seen only a few times. This chain links TRBV5-6 with TRBJ2-3, with D maybe TRBD2 (5 bases). This CDR3 has 15 residues. V shed 3 bases and J shed 1 base, with 12 bases lying between them. Per the germline V gene, CDR1 is SGHDT and CDR2 is YYEEEE. The CDR3 spells CASSWRVLGTDTQYF. CDR3 bases: TGTGCCAGCAGCTGGCGGGTGCTTGGCACAGATACGCAGTATTTT.

The rearrangement uses TRBV12-3 or TRBV12-4 and TRBJ1-4, with D perhaps matching TRBD1 (5 bases). V lost 11 bases to trimming and J lost 10 bases, with 14 bases between them. The CDR3 has 11 amino acids. DNA of the CDR3: TGTGCCGTCAACCGGGACGGAAAACTGTTTTTT. It yields the protein CAVNRDGKLFF.

J is TRBJ1-2 and V is TRBV5-1; perhaps TRBD1 as D (6 bases). V was cut by 0 bases and J by 6 bases, with 12 bases left in between. CDR3 length: 14 residues. Per germline, CDR1 SGHRS and CDR2 YFSETQ. The CDR3 loop reads CASSLDRVGDGYTF. The CDR3 nucleotides read TGCGCCAGCAGCTTGGACAGGGTTGGGGATGGCTACACCTTC. Full variable domain (rest looked up from reference TRBV5-1 and TRBJ1-2): KAGVTQTPRYLIKTRGQQVTLSCSPISGHRSVSWYQQTPGQGLQFLFEYFSETQRNKGNFPGRFSGRQFSNSRSEMNVSTLELGDSALYLCASSLDRVGDGYTFGSGTRLTVV.

The J gene is TRBJ1-3, the V gene TRBV7-9; 7 bases map to TRBD1. Germline V gene lookup returns CDR1 SEHNR and CDR2 FQNEAQ (reference sequence). This CDR3 has 13 residues. The ends lost 4 bases at V and 7 bases at J; junction bases unmatched: 4. The DNA of the CDR3 is TGTGCCAGCAGCTCTTCACAGGGGAACACCATATATTTT. Translating it yields CASSSSQGNTIYF.